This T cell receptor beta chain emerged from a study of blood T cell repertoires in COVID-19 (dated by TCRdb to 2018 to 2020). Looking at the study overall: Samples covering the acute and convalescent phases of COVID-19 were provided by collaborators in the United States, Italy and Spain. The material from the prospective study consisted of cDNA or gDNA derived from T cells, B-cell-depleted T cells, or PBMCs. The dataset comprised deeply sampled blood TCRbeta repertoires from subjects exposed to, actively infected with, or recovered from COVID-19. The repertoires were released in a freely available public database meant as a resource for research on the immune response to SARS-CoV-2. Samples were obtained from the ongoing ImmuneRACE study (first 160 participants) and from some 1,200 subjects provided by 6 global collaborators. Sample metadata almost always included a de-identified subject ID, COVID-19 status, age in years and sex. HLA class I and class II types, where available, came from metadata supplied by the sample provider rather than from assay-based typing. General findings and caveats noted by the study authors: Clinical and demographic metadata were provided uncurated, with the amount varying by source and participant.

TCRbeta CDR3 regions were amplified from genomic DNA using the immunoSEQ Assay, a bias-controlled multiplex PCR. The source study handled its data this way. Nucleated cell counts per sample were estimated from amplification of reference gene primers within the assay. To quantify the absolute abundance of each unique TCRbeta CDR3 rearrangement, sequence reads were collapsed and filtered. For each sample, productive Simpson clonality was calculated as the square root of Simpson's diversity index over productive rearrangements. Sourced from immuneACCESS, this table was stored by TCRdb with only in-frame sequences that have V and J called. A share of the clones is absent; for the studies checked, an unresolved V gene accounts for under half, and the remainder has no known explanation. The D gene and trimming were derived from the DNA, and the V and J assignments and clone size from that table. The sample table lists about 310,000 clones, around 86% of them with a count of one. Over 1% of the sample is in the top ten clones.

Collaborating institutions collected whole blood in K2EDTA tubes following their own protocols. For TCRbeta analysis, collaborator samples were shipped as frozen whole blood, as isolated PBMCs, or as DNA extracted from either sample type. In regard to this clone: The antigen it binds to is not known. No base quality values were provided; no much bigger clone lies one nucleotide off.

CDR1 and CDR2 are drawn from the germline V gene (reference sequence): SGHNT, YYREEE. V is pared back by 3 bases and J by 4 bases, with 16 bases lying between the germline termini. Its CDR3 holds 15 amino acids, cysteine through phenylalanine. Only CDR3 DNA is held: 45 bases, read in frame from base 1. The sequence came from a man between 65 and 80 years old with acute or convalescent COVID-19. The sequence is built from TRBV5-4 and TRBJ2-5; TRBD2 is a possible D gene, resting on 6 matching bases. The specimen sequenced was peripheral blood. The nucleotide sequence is TGTGCCAGCAGCTCTAAGGAGACCGGGGGAGAGACCCAGTACTTC. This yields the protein CASSSKETGGETQYF.